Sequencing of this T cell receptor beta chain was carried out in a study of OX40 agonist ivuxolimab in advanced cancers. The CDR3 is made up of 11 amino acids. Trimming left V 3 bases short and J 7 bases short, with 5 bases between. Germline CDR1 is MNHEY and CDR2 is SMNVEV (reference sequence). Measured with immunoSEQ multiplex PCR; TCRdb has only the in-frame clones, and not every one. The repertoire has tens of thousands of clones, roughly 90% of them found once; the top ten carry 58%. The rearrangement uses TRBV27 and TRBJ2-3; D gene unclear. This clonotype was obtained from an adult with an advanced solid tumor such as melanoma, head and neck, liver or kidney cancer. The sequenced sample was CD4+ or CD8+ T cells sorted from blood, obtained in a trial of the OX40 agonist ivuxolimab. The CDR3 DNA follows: TGTGCCAGCAGTTTGGGTTATACGCAGTATTTT. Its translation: CASSLGYTQYF.